The T cell receptor (beta chain) under discussion was sequenced for a study of shared clonotypes between healthy human individuals. The healthy adult donors were HIV-negative and reported no recent acute infections or vaccinations. Per germline, CDR1 SNHLY and CDR2 FYNNEI. With 5 bases clipped from V and 1 base from J, the junction kept 7 bases outside the gene matches. This CDR3 spans 16 amino acids. This table comes from immunoSEQ multiplex PCR, and its TCRdb copy is limited to in-frame clones, with some not included. The repertoire holds some 2 million clones, with around 95% as singletons. The rearrangement links TRBV2 to TRBJ2-3; 9 bases align to TRBD2. The source of this sequence is a man younger than 30 in good health. What was sequenced was naive CD4+ T cells sorted from blood. Stated subset: CD45RA+ positively selected. CDR3 sequence (DNA): TGTGCCAGCAGTTCGTCTGGCGGGAGGGGCACAGATACGCAGTATTTT. Residues: CASSSSGGRGTDTQYF.